This is a list of T cell receptor beta chains from one sample in a study of blood T cells in healthy people across ages. TCRdb passed the 5' RACE reads through MiXCR, listing each CDR3 protein once. The sample carries 1.5 million to 2 million distinct CDR3 sequences, about 50% recorded once. The specimen sequenced was blood. The receptor source for this set is a woman aged 40 to 49 in good health. Both conserved end residues are part of each CDR3. A D gene is named only where the DNA matches it firmly. Size is omitted from some rows. Given values are once, few, many or a class for expanded clones.

>TRBV28|few|TRBJ2-5|NA
CASTGLGERWGNEQYF
TGTGCCAGCACCGGTTTGGGGGAGAGATGGGGCAATGAGCAGTACTTC
>TRBV6-5|NA|TRBJ2-7|NA
CASSPTRSPTRNEQYF
TGTGCCAGCAGTCCAACTCGTTCCCCTACGCGAAACGAGCAGTACTTC
>TRBV27|NA|TRBJ1-2|TRBD1
CASSETGTGSGYTF
TGTGCCAGCAGCGAGACCGGGACAGGGAGTGGCTACACCTTC
>TRBV20-1|few|TRBJ2-1|TRBD2
CSASGGTSGGAGYNEQFF
TGCAGTGCTAGTGGGGGCACTAGCGGGGGGGCAGGCTACAATGAGCAGTTCTTC
>TRBV4-2|few|TRBJ2-1|NA
CASSQVAGTEQFF
TGTGCCAGCAGCCAAGTGGCAGGGACTGAGCAGTTCTTC
>TRBV27|NA|TRBJ2-1|NA
CASSLWTGIGGYNEQFF
TGTGCCAGCAGTTTATGGACTGGGATAGGGGGATACAATGAGCAGTTCTTC
>TRBV7-2|NA|TRBJ2-5|NA
CASSLGGPLYNEQYF
TGTGCCAGCAGCCTTGGGGGGCCCCTTTACAATGAGCAGTACTTC
>TRBV5-6|NA|TRBJ2-5|NA
CASGGWGHQETQYF
TGTGCCAGCGGCGGGTGGGGACACCAAGAGACCCAGTACTTC
>TRBV5-1|NA|TRBJ2-7|NA
CASSLIDRSLYKQYF
TGCGCCAGCAGCTTGATTGATCGAAGCCTCTACAAGCAGTACTTC
>TRBV5-1|NA|TRBJ2-7|TRBD1
CASSFLSTGQSYEQYF
TGCGCCAGCAGCTTCCTTTCTACGGGACAGTCCTACGAGCAGTACTTC
>TRBV20-1|NA|TRBJ2-3|NA
CSAFQGPRGDTQYF
TGCAGTGCTTTCCAGGGTCCCAGGGGAGATACGCAGTATTTT
>TRBV18|NA|TRBJ2-7|NA
CASSPPGGQAGEQYF
TGTGCCAGCTCACCACCGGGAGGACAGGCGGGCGAGCAGTACTTC
>TRBV6-1|few|TRBJ2-1|NA
CASSEEIGRQYNEQFF
TGTGCCAGCAGTGAAGAGATAGGAAGACAGTACAATGAGCAGTTCTTC
>TRBV7-2|once|TRBJ1-6|NA
CASSSPRGASPLHF
TGTGCCAGCAGCTCCCCGAGGGGTGCATCACCCCTCCACTTT
>TRBV7-2|NA|TRBJ2-4|NA
CASSSDGDHIQYF
TGTGCCAGCAGCTCCGATGGGGACCACATTCAGTACTTC